One and the same sample provided the 10 T cell receptor beta chains below, sequenced in a study of cytomegalovirus exposure and HLA in healthy donors. Clones were sequenced by immunoSEQ multiplex PCR, and TCRdb holds only the in-frame ones, with some missing. This table has over 250,000 clones, 65% to 90% appearing once. The sequencing sample was made of PBMCs. These receptors were taken from a woman in her late teens or twenties in good health and CMV-seronegative.

The CDR3 DNA reads TGTGCCAGCAGTAACCCCGGGACAGGGTCAGAAAAACTGTTTTTT. Protein: CASSNPGTGSEKLFF. The rearrangement links TRBV6-6 to TRBJ1-4, with 9 bases lining up with TRBD1. Germline-derived CDR1 and CDR2 are MNHNY and SVGAGI (reference sequence). J lost 8 bases, V lost 5 bases, and 9 bases had no gene match. The CDR3 consists of 15 residues.

The chain joins TRBV15 to TRBJ2-1; 7 nucleotides match TRBD2. With 5 bases clipped from V and 4 bases from J, the junction kept 2 bases outside the gene matches. The CDR3 sequence is 13 residues long. Looked up from germline, CDR1 is LNHNV and CDR2 is YYDKDF (reference sequence). The CDR3 DNA is TGTGCCACCAGCGGCGGGAGTTACAATGAGCAGTTCTTC. Protein product: CATSGGSYNEQFF. The variable domain in full, completed from reference TRBV15 and TRBJ2-1, reads DAMVIQNPRYQVTQFGKPVTLSCSQTLNHNVMYWYQQKSSQAPKLLFHYYDKDFNNEADTPDNFQSRRPNTSFCFLDIRSPGLGDTAMYLCATSGGSYNEQFFGPGTRLTVL.

The rearrangement joins TRBV29-1 to TRBJ2-2, with 9 bases lining up with TRBD2. The germline V gene encodes CDR1 SQVTM and CDR2 ANQGSEA. The CDR3 is 17 amino acids. V shed 3 bases, J shed 5 bases, and the junction held 13 bases outside the gene matches. The DNA for the CDR3 is TGCAGCGTTGATCTTTATTTAGCGGGAGTCGGTACCGGGGAGCTGTTTTTT. Its protein product is CSVDLYLAGVGTGELFF.

This clone has more than one count but fewer than ten. This sample includes further DNA sequences coding for the same CDR3. The chain uses TRBV5-1 and TRBJ2-7; no firm D call. Germline V gene lookup returns CDR1 SGHRS and CDR2 YFSETQ. This CDR3 has 13 residues. Trimming shortened V by 0 bases and J by 3 bases, and 7 bases separated the two germline ends. CDR3 in amino acids: CASSLGQVYEQYF. The CDR3 DNA sequence: TGCGCCAGCAGCTTGGGACAAGTCTACGAGCAGTACTTC.

This clone was recorded once. The V gene is TRBV25-1, the J gene TRBJ1-1; 7 bases match TRBD1. CDR3 size: 13 residues. Unmatched junction bases numbered 8, after V lost 6 bases and J lost 7 bases. CDR1 is MGHDK and CDR2 is SYGVNS in the germline V gene. CDR3 in amino acids: CASSSPGGREAFF. The DNA for the CDR3 is TGTGCCAGCAGCAGCCCAGGGGGGCGTGAAGCTTTCTTT.

This clone was picked up one time. The chain employs TRBV29-1 and TRBJ2-3, with 8 positions matching TRBD2. This CDR3 has 15 amino acids. Germline V gene data show CDR1 as SQVTM and CDR2 as ANQGSEA. V shed 6 bases and J 0 bases; nucleotides not matched to a gene: 8. CDR3 bases: TGCAGCGTGGGACTAGTAGGCACTAGCACAGATACGCAGTATTTT. It translates to CSVGLVGTSTDTQYF.

This CDR3 reads CASSFWTEGNQPQHF. CDR3 DNA: TGTGCCAGCAGTTTCTGGACAGAAGGCAATCAGCCCCAGCATTTT. The chain carries TRBV28 and TRBJ1-5; maybe TRBD1 (6 bases). Trimming stripped 3 bases from V and 2 bases from J, with 11 bases between. The CDR3 length is 15 residues. From germline, CDR1 is MDHEN and CDR2 SYDVKM. Looking up the rest from reference TRBV28 and TRBJ1-5 gives the full variable domain: DVKVTQSSRYLVKRTGEKVFLECVQDMDHENMFWYRQDPGLGLRLIYFSYDVKMKEKGDIPEGYSVSREKKERFSLILESASTNQTSMYLCASSFWTEGNQPQHFGDGTRLSIL.

The gene calls are TRBV5-1 and TRBJ2-1; 7 bases fit TRBD1. The CDR3 contains 18 residues. Germline V gene sequence: CDR1 SGHRS, CDR2 YFSETQ. Trimming took 2 bases from V and 0 from J; bases not matched to a gene: 11. CDR3 nucleotides: TGCGCCAGCAGCTTACCACCCCTCAGGGGGAGCTCCTACAATGAGCAGTTCTTC. Its translation: CASSLPPLRGSSYNEQFF.

V is TRBV4-1 and J is TRBJ1-5; 7 bases fit TRBD1. The CDR3 consists of 15 residues. V lost 3 bases and J lost 2; bases outside the gene matches: 4. The germline CDR1 and CDR2 sequences are MGHRA and YSYEKL. The DNA of the CDR3 is TGCGCCAGCAGCCACCTCCAGGGGGGCAATCAGCCCCAGCATTTT. Amino acid sequence: CASSHLQGGNQPQHF.

V is TRBV2 and J is TRBJ2-5; 9 bases agree with TRBD2. This CDR3 region has 13 residues. The ends lost 6 bases at V and 4 bases at J; junction bases unmatched: 3. The germline CDR1 and CDR2 sequences are SNHLY and FYNNEI. CDR3 protein: CASRVAGAETQYF. CDR3 coding DNA: TGTGCCAGCAGGGTAGCGGGAGCAGAGACCCAGTACTTC.